Below are 31 T cell receptor beta chains sequenced from a single sample in a study of shared clonotypes between healthy human individuals. Clones were read by immunoSEQ multiplex PCR, and TCRdb kept only the in-frame ones, dropping some. The table lists approximately 330,000 clones, more than 60% of them singletons. Sequenced: memory CD4+ T cells sorted from blood. The subset: CD45RA-negative fraction. These receptors all come from a man between 25 and 39 years old in good health.

V is TRBV28 and J is TRBJ2-3; 14 nucleotides agree with TRBD2. The CDR3 totals 16 residues. Germline assignment: CDR1 MDHEN and CDR2 SYDVKM. V gave up 8 bases and J gave up 3 bases; unmatched junction bases: 7. CDR3 sequence (DNA): TGTGCCAGCGAGACTAGCGGGGGGGCGTGGACAGATACGCAGTATTTT. Encoded protein: CASETSGGAWTDTQYF.

The V call is TRBV28, the J call TRBJ2-3; possible D gene TRBD2, 5 bases. Trimming took off 5 bases at V and 1 base at J, with 10 bases between the two ends. CDR3 length equals 14 residues. From germline, CDR1 is MDHEN and CDR2 SYDVKM. As DNA, the CDR3 is TGTGCCAGCAGTGTGAGGGAAGGCACAGATACGCAGTATTTT. Protein: CASSVREGTDTQYF.

The chain recombines TRBV6-5 with TRBJ1-5, with no clear D. This CDR3 comprises 13 residues. The V gene lost 6 bases and the J gene lost 5 bases, with 11 bases spanning the gap. The V gene's germline CDR1 is MNHEY and CDR2 SVGAGI. The CDR3 sequence is CASRPRRDQPQHF. The CDR3 region has the DNA TGTGCCAGCAGGCCCAGGAGGGATCAGCCCCAGCATTTT.

This clone was seen repeatedly, ten times or more. V gene TRBV25-1 combines with J gene TRBJ2-7, with D perhaps matching TRBD1 (6 bases). Germline loops: CDR1 MGHDK, CDR2 SYGVNS. This CDR3 is built from 12 residues. The V end was cut by 7 bases, the J end by 8 bases, with 15 bases between. CDR3 in amino acids: CASTREGDKQYF. The CDR3, as DNA: TGTGCCAGCACCCGTGAGGGGGACAAGCAGTACTTC.

This sequence joins TRBV5-1 and TRBJ2-1; 8 nucleotides line up with TRBD2. The junction had 8 bases not matched to a gene; V was cut back by 0 bases and J by 0 bases. The germline V gene encodes CDR1 SGHRS and CDR2 YFSETQ. The CDR3 runs 18 residues. Written as DNA, the CDR3 is TGCGCCAGCAGCTTGGGAAGAGCGGGGGCAGACTCCTACAATGAGCAGTTCTTC. Translation: CASSLGRAGADSYNEQFF. Together with reference TRBV5-1 and TRBJ2-1, the CDR3 gives the full variable domain: KAGVTQTPRYLIKTRGQQVTLSCSPISGHRSVSWYQQTPGQGLQFLFEYFSETQRNKGNFPGRFSGRQFSNSRSEMNVSTLELGDSALYLCASSLGRAGADSYNEQFFGPGTRLTVL.

The chain has TRBV7-3 and TRBJ2-7, with 8 bases matching TRBD1. The CDR3 extends over 16 amino acids. V lost 6 bases and J lost 0; bases outside the gene matches: 10. The V gene's germline CDR1 is SGHTA and CDR2 FQGTGA. Written as DNA, the CDR3 is TGTGCCAGCAGGTTTTCTCCAGGGGGCGCCTCCTACGAGCAGTACTTC. Its translation: CASRFSPGGASYEQYF.

This chain links TRBV6-6 with TRBJ2-1; possible D gene TRBD2, 7 bases. Trimming left V 2 bases short and J 6 bases short, with 14 bases between. CDR1 MNHNY and CDR2 SVGAGI come from the germline V gene (reference sequence). The CDR3 is 15 residues long. CDR3 DNA: TGTGCCAGCAGTTACCCCGGGGGAGGGGGCAATGAGCAGTTCTTC. The encoded protein is CASSYPGGGGNEQFF.

The rearrangement joins TRBV18 to TRBJ2-7; D remains unclear. This CDR3 region has 14 residues. CDR1 is KGHSH and CDR2 is LQKENI in the germline V gene. Deletions cut 6 bases from V and 0 bases from J, with 12 bases between. CDR3 region: CASSVLMDSYEQYF. The CDR3 region has the DNA TGTGCCAGCTCTGTGCTCATGGACTCCTACGAGCAGTACTTC.

The chain combines TRBV11-2 with TRBJ2-7; D remains ambiguous. Germline CDR1 is SGHAT and CDR2 is FQNNGV. V was trimmed by 5 bases and J by 2 bases, leaving 7 bases between them. This CDR3 spans 12 amino acids. The CDR3 protein is CASSPFAYEQYF. The CDR3 DNA follows: TGTGCCAGCAGCCCATTCGCCTACGAGCAGTACTTC.

The chain employs TRBV5-6 and TRBJ2-3; 7 bases map to TRBD1. CDR1 is SGHDT and CDR2 is YYEEEE in the germline V gene. The CDR3 spans 15 residues. Trimming at V came to 4 bases and at J to 2 bases, leaving 7 bases not matched to a gene. Here the CDR3 reads CASSQQTGHTDTQYF. The DNA of the CDR3 is TGTGCCAGCAGCCAGCAGACAGGGCACACAGATACGCAGTATTTT. The full variable domain, completed using reference TRBV5-6 and TRBJ2-3, is DAGVTQSPTHLIKTRGQQVTLRCSPKSGHDTVSWYQQALGQGPQFIFQYYEEEERQRGNFPDRFSGHQFPNYSSELNVNALLLGDSALYLCASSQQTGHTDTQYFGPGTRLTVL.

This chain connects TRBV9 to TRBJ2-7; D is ambiguous. CDR3 size: 13 residues. V shed 4 bases and J shed 3 bases, with 11 bases lying between them. Germline CDR1 is SGDLS and CDR2 is YYNGEE. CDR3 in DNA: TGTGCCAGCAGCACACGACCGAGCTACGAGCAGTACTTC. Translated: CASSTRPSYEQYF.

The chain recombines TRBV6-1 with TRBJ2-1; the match to TRBD2 covers 11 bases. Germline V gene sequence: CDR1 MNHNS, CDR2 SASEGT. V shed 2 bases, J shed 6 bases, and the junction held 3 bases outside the gene matches. The CDR3 has 15 amino acids. CDR3 in amino acids: CASSEQLAGVNEQFF. CDR3 coding DNA: TGTGCCAGCAGTGAACAACTAGCGGGAGTCAATGAGCAGTTCTTC.

V gene TRBV7-6 combines with J gene TRBJ2-5; D perhaps matches TRBD1 (6 bases). The ends were cut back, 5 bases at V and 5 bases at J, with 18 bases in the middle. CDR1 and CDR2 (germline): SGHVS, FNYEAQ. The CDR3 is 15 residues long. The CDR3 spells CASSDQGGVMETQYF. CDR3 coding DNA: TGTGCCAGCAGCGACCAAGGGGGAGTAATGGAGACCCAGTACTTC.

The V call is TRBV7-2, the J call TRBJ2-1; 11 bases align to TRBD2. The length of the CDR3 is 16 residues. Germline V lookup: CDR1 SGHTA, CDR2 FQGNSA. The trim removed 6 bases at V and 6 bases at J, leaving 10 bases unmatched. The chain's CDR3 is CASSIASGRTFNEQFF. CDR3 nucleotide sequence: TGTGCCAGCAGTATTGCTAGCGGGAGGACTTTCAATGAGCAGTTCTTC.

V usage is TRBV10-3 and J usage is TRBJ1-1; TRBD1 aligns across 8 bases. V trimming: 6 bases; J trimming: 1 base; junction bases outside the gene matches: 4. The CDR3 contains 14 residues. The germline gives CDR1 ENHRY, CDR2 SYGVKD. CDR3 region: CAIRGGTGNTEAFF. CDR3 in DNA: TGTGCCATCAGGGGGGGGACAGGGAACACTGAAGCTTTCTTT.

V and J are TRBV7-2 and TRBJ2-5; possible D gene TRBD2, 5 bases. The CDR3 has 14 amino acids. Trimming shortened V by 5 bases and J by 3 bases, and 13 bases separated the two germline ends. Germline V gene data show CDR1 as SGHTA and CDR2 as FQGNSA. The CDR3 region has the DNA TGTGCCAGCAGCCCGGACTGGGCGGAAGAGACCCAGTACTTC. Protein sequence: CASSPDWAEETQYF.

Note on this clone: Other DNA sequences in this specimen translate into the identical CDR3. V usage is TRBV5-1 and J usage is TRBJ1-1; D remains ambiguous. Trimming took off 1 base at V and 1 base at J, with 11 bases between the two ends. The CDR3 spans 15 residues. CDR1 is SGHRS, CDR2 YFSETQ, per germline. CDR3 region: CASSLRGRTNTEAFF. The DNA of the CDR3 is TGCGCCAGCAGCTTGAGAGGCAGGACGAACACTGAAGCTTTCTTT.

The chain has TRBV7-9 and TRBJ2-5; D unresolved. This CDR3 region has 13 residues. Per germline, CDR1 SEHNR and CDR2 FQNEAQ (reference sequence). Trimming removed 5 bases from V and 1 base from J, with 8 bases in between. In nucleotides, the CDR3 is TGTGCCAGCAGCACGGGTGCCCAAGAGACCCAGTACTTC. Its protein product is CASSTGAQETQYF.

The chain has TRBV5-5 and TRBJ1-4; weak D call: TRBD1 (6 bases). Germline values: CDR1 SGHKS, CDR2 YYEKEE (reference sequence). Trimming removed 4 bases at V and 1 base at J, with 11 bases between. The CDR3 has 15 residues. This chain's CDR3 is CASSIHRETNEKLFF. The CDR3 DNA is TGTGCCAGCAGCATCCACAGGGAAACTAATGAAAAACTGTTTTTT.

The table lists this clone with many counts. The chain has TRBV28 and TRBJ1-2; no clear D gene. V lost 8 bases to trimming and J lost 6 bases, with 22 bases between them. The CDR3 spans 15 residues. The germline V gene encodes CDR1 MDHEN and CDR2 SYDVKM. CDR3 coding DNA: TGTGCCAGCTGGAACGTTCCTCTACCGGGTAATGGCTACACCTTC. This gives the protein CASWNVPLPGNGYTF.

The chain employs TRBV9 and TRBJ2-1; TRBD2 agrees at 10 bases. The junction had 6 bases not matched to a gene; V was cut back by 4 bases and J by 2 bases. The CDR3 consists of 16 residues. The germline gives CDR1 SGDLS, CDR2 YYNGEE. The CDR3 DNA is TGTGCCAGCAGCCAAACCCTAGCGGGAGCCTACAATGAGCAGTTCTTC. Translation gives CASSQTLAGAYNEQFF.

The CDR3: CASSLQGQGGYEQYF. The CDR3 DNA reads as TGTGCCAGCAGTTTACAAGGACAGGGAGGCTACGAGCAGTACTTC. The chain carries TRBV6-4 and TRBJ2-7; 8 nucleotides agree with TRBD1. CDR1 MRHNA and CDR2 SNTAGT come from the germline V gene. The CDR3 has 15 amino acids. Losses at the gene ends were 5 bases for V and 3 bases for J; bases not matched to a gene: 9.

This clone was observed at least ten times. The J gene is TRBJ2-2, the V gene TRBV5-4; 7 nucleotides align to TRBD1. CDR1 SGHNT and CDR2 YYREEE come from the germline V gene (reference sequence). V trimming: 4 bases; J trimming: 3 bases; junction bases outside the gene matches: 6. The CDR3 covers 15 residues. The CDR3, as DNA: TGTGCCAGCAGCCCCACAGGGGATCACACCGGGGAGCTGTTTTTT. It is translated as CASSPTGDHTGELFF. The complete variable domain, with remaining parts taken from reference TRBV5-4 and TRBJ2-2, reads ETGVTQSPTHLIKTRGQQVTLRCSSQSGHNTVSWYQQALGQGPQFIFQYYREEENGRGNFPPRFSGLQFPNYSSELNVNALELDDSALYLCASSPTGDHTGELFFGEGSRLTVL.

In the case of this clone: Other DNA variants within this sample encode the same CDR3. The rearrangement uses TRBV5-1 and TRBJ2-7, with 9 bases aligning to TRBD1. The CDR3 sequence is 14 residues long. V lost 3 bases, J lost 3 bases, and 4 bases stayed unmatched. Per germline, CDR1 SGHRS and CDR2 YFSETQ. CDR3 DNA sequence: TGCGCCAGCAGCTCAGGGACAGGGTACTACGAGCAGTACTTC. This sequence encodes CASSSGTGYYEQYF.

This chain joins TRBV5-5 and TRBJ1-3; 8 bases align to TRBD1. Germline values: CDR1 SGHKS, CDR2 YYEKEE (reference sequence). After removal of 1 base from V and 0 bases from J, the junction contained 6 bases not matched to a gene. The CDR3 is made up of 17 amino acids. CDR3 amino acids: CASSLLNRGISGNTIYF. As DNA, the CDR3 is TGTGCCAGCAGCTTGTTGAACAGGGGGATCTCTGGAAACACCATATATTTT.

The rearrangement joins TRBV30 to TRBJ2-5; D is perhaps TRBD1 (6 bases). The CDR3 has 12 amino acids. In germline, CDR1 is GTSNPN, CDR2 SVGIG (reference sequence). Trimming removed 2 bases at V and 4 bases at J, with 8 bases between. The CDR3 DNA is TGTGCCTGGAGTAGAGGGGGAGAGACCCAGTACTTC. Translating gives CAWSRGGETQYF.

This clone came up a few times. The V and J genes are TRBV6-6 and TRBJ1-3; the D gene is possibly TRBD1 (5 bases). Germline CDR1 reads MNHNY; CDR2 reads SVGAGI (reference sequence). The CDR3 has 13 residues. Trimming took 7 bases from V and 4 from J, leaving 11 bases between them. The CDR3 nucleotides are TGTGCCAGCATCAGGGACGCAGGAAACACCATATATTTT. Translation: CASIRDAGNTIYF.

V is TRBV7-9 and J is TRBJ2-3; TRBD2 agrees at 8 bases. Germline CDR1 is SEHNR and CDR2 is FQNEAQ (reference sequence). The V segment lost 2 bases and the J segment 4 bases; nucleotides outside the gene matches: 5. CDR3 length equals 15 residues. Here the CDR3 reads CASSLTTGGPDTQYF. CDR3 DNA: TGTGCCAGCAGCTTAACGACGGGAGGGCCAGATACGCAGTATTTT.

This chain joins TRBV19 and TRBJ2-1; no clear D. The germline gives CDR1 LNHDA, CDR2 SQIVND (reference sequence). CDR3 length: 12 amino acids. V was pared by 3 bases and J by 4 bases, with 4 bases between. The CDR3 region has the DNA TGTGCCAGTAGTATCATGTACAATGAGCAGTTCTTC. Protein: CASSIMYNEQFF.

This clone was seen a few times. The gene calls are TRBV7-8 and TRBJ1-1, with D possibly being TRBD1 (6 bases). Between the trimmed V and J ends, which lost 5 bases and 3 bases, there was a span of 10 bases. This CDR3 region has 13 residues. Germline V CDR1 and CDR2: SGHVS, FQNEAQ. The CDR3 loop reads CASSHQGYTEAFF. The CDR3 nucleotides are TGTGCCAGCAGCCATCAGGGGTACACTGAAGCTTTCTTT. Combining the CDR3 with reference TRBV7-8 and TRBJ1-1 gives the whole variable domain GAGVSQSPRYKVAKRGQDVALRCDPISGHVSLFWYQQALGQGPEFLTYFQNEAQLDKSGLPSDRFFAERPEGSVSTLKIQRTQQEDSAVYLCASSHQGYTEAFFGQGTRLTVV.

V gene TRBV10-3 combines with J gene TRBJ2-5, with a weak D call TRBD2 (6 bases). Germline values: CDR1 ENHRY, CDR2 SYGVKD. V was trimmed by 0 bases and J by 5 bases, leaving 16 bases between them. CDR3 length equals 16 residues. CDR3 in DNA: TGTGCCATCAGTGAGTCCGCGTCGGGAGTGGGGGAGACCCAGTACTTC. Amino acid sequence: CAISESASGVGETQYF.